The entry below describes one TCR beta chain. Its specificity is not known. Tregs were sorted as CD4+CD25+CD127-/low cells. Semi-nested PCR with Nested Universal Primer A followed constant-region reverse priming of full-length variable regions. Each CDR3 protein is one row after TCRdb ran MiXCR on the 5' RACE reads. The table has 35,000 to 55,000 distinct CDR3 sequences, roughly 20% seen once; the top ten hold around 4.1%. This CDR3 comprises 20 residues. V lost 3 bases to trimming and J lost 1 base; unmatched junction nucleotides: 18. Germline-derived CDR1 and CDR2 are SGHTA and FQGNSA. Study-level findings and limits: In terms of TCR gene usage, tumor memory CD4+ T cells clustered together with blood and lymph node memory CD4+ cells, as well as with lymph node naive CD4+ cells.

The V and J genes are TRBV7-2 and TRBJ1-1; TRBD1 matches at 9 bases. The source material was Tregs sorted from a lymph node. The sequence derives from a female donor with breast cancer. The CDR3 DNA is TGTGCCAGCAGCTTTGGGTATACCGGGACAGGGTGGAAGCGGAACACTGAAGCTTTCTTT. Translation: CASSFGYTGTGWKRNTEAFF.